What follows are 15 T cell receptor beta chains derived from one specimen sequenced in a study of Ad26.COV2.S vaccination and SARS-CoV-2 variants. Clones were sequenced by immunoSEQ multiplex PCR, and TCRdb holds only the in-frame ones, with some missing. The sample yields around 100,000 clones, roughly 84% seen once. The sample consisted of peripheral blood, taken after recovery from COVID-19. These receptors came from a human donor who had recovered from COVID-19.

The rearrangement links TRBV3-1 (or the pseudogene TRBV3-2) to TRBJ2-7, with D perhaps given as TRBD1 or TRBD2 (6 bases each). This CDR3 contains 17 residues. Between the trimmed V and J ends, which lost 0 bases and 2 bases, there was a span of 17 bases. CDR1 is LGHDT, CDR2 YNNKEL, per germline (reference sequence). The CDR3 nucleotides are TGTGCCAGCAGCCAAGATTCAGGCCGGGGGCGAACCTACGAGCAGTACTTC. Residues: CASSQDSGRGRTYEQYF.

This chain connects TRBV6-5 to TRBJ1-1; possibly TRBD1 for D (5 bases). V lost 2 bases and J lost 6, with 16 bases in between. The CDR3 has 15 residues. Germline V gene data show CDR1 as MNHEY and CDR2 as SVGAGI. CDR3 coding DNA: TGTGCCAGCAGTTACCGGGCGGGGGTATGGGCTGAAGCTTTCTTT. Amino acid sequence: CASSYRAGVWAEAFF.

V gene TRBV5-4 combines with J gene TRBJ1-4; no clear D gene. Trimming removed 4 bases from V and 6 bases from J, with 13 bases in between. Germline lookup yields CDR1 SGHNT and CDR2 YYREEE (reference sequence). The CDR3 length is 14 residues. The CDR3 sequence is CASSPGTLYEKLFF. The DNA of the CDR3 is TGTGCCAGCAGCCCAGGCACATTGTATGAAAAACTGTTTTTT.

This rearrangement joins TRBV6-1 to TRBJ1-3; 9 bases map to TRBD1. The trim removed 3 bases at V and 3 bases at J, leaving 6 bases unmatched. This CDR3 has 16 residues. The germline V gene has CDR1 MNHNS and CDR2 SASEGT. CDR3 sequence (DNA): TGTGCCAGCAGTGAGAGTACAGGGGGCGGTGGAAACACCATATATTTT. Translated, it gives CASSESTGGGGNTIYF.

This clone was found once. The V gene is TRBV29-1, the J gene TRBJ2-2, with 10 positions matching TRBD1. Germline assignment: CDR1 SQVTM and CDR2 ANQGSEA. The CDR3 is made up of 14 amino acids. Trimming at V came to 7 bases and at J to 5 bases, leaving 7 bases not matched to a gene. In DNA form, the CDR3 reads TGCAGCGGTTTCCGACAGGGGGCAACCGGGGAGCTGTTTTTT. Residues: CSGFRQGATGELFF.

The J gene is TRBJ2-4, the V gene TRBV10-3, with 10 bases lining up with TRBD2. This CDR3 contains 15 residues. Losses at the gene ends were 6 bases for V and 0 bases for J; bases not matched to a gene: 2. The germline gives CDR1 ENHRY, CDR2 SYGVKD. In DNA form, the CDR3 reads TGTGCCATCAGAGCGGGAGGGCAAGCCAAAAACATTCAGTACTTC. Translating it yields CAIRAGGQAKNIQYF.

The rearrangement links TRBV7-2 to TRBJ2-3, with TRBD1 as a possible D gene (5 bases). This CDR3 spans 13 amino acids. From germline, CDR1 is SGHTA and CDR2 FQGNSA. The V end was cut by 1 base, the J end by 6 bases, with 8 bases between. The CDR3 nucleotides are TGTGCCAGCAGCTTAGGACAGTTTGATACGCAGTATTTT. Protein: CASSLGQFDTQYF.

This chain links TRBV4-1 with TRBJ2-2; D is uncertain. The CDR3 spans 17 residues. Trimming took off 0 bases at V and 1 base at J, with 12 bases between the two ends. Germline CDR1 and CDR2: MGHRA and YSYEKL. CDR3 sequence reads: CASSQDKLQLNTGELFF. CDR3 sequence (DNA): TGCGCCAGCAGCCAAGATAAGCTTCAGCTGAACACCGGGGAGCTGTTTTTT.

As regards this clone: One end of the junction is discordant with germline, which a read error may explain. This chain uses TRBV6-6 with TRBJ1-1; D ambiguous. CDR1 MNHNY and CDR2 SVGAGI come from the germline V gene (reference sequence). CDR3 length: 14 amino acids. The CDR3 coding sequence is TGTGCCGGCAGCTTTGAGGGCCGCCACACTGAAGCTTTCTTT. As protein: CAGSFEGRHTEAFF.

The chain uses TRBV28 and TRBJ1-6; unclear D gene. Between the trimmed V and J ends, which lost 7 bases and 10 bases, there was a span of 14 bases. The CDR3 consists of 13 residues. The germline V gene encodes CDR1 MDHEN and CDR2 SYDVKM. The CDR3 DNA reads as TGTGCCAGCACCCCTTTGTTAGGATCACCCCTCCACTTT. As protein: CASTPLLGSPLHF.

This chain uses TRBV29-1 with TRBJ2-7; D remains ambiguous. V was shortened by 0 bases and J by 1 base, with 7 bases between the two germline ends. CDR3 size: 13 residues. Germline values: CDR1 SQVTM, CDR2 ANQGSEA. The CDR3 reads CSVEEMGSYEQYF. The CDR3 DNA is TGCAGCGTTGAAGAAATGGGGTCCTACGAGCAGTACTTC.

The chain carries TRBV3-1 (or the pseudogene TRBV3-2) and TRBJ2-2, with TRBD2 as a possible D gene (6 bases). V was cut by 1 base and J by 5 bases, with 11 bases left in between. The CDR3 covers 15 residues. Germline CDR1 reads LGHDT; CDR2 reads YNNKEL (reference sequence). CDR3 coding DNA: TGTGCCAGCAGCCAAGTTGGCGGGGCTACCGGGGAGCTGTTTTTT. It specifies CASSQVGGATGELFF.

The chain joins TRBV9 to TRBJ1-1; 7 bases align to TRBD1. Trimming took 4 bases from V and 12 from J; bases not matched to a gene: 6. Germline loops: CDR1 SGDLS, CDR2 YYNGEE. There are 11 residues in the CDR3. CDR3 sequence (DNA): TGTGCCAGCAGCTCACGACAGGGAACTTTCTTT. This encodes CASSSRQGTFF.

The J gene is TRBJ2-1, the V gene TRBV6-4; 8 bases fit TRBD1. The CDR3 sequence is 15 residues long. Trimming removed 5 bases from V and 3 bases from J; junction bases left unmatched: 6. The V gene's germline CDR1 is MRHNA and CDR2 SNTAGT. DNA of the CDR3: TGTGCCAGCAGTTCCGGGACAGGCGGCTACAATGAGCAGTTCTTC. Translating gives CASSSGTGGYNEQFF.

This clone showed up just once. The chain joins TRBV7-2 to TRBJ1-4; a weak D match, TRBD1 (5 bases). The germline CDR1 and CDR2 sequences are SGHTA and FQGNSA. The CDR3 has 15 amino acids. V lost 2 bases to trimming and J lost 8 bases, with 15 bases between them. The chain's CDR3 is CASSLRSGVREKLFF. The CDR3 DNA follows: TGTGCCAGCAGCTTAAGGTCGGGGGTTAGAGAAAAACTGTTTTTT.